The clone carrying this T cell receptor (beta chain) was seen a handful of times. Its antigen is unidentified. The junction shows a germline mismatch at one end, possibly a read error. TCRbeta libraries were built with three rounds of nested PCR, modified from ARM-PCR. TCRdb passed the multiplex PCR reads through MiXCR, listing each CDR3 protein once. The sample lists tens of thousands of distinct CDR3 sequences, roughly 76% occurring once. No cell sorting was done before RNA was extracted from the tissue. The CDR3 runs 17 residues. Germline V CDR1 and CDR2: SGHAT, FQNNGV. The sample belongs to a study of tumor and adjacent non-tumor tissue in lung cancer. General study findings and limits: Compared with tumor, normal lung showed significantly lower TCR diversity. Top 100 clones took a larger repertoire share in normal lung.

The source material was lung tumor tissue. V usage is TRBV11-2 and J usage is TRBJ2-6; a weak D match, TRBD2 (6 bases). This TCR was recovered from a woman aged 45-65 years with non-small cell lung cancer. CDR3: CASSLDRDSSGTNVLTF. DNA for the CDR3: TGTGCCAGCAGCTTAGATCGGGACTCCTCTGGGACCAACGTCCTGACATTC.